One sample yielded the 6 T cell receptor beta chains listed below, sequenced in a study of T cell repertoires in cytomegalovirus infection. TCRdb recomputed calls from the reads with MiXCR, one row per CDR3 protein. The sample carries some 700,000 distinct CDR3 sequences, roughly 36% recorded once. Sequencing was done on a sample of PBMCs. The receptors were sampled from a human donor in good health (CMV status not recorded). Some clones in this sample may be carry-over from other donors' samples.

The chain is built from TRBV15 and TRBJ1-1; D remains unclear. V lost 0 bases to trimming and J lost 0 bases, with 14 bases between them. Germline lookup yields CDR1 LNHNV and CDR2 YYDKDF (reference sequence). This CDR3 is built from 17 residues. The CDR3 sequence is CATSRDVLTPMNTEAFF. CDR3 DNA: TGTGCCACCAGCAGAGATGTATTAACACCTATGAACACTGAAGCTTTCTTT.

As for this clonotype: It is likely a read error, because the conserved phenylalanine at the end of the CDR3 is missing. The chain is built from TRBV12-3 or TRBV12-4 and TRBJ2-7, with TRBD2 identical over 7 bases. There are 14 residues in the CDR3. Germline trimming cut 3 bases from V and 6 bases from J; bases unmatched to any gene: 8. Written as DNA, the CDR3 is TGTGCCAGCAGTTTTAACGGGAGGAGCTCCGAGCAGTACTTA. It encodes CASSFNGRSSEQYL.

The table lists this clonotype with a few counts. The chain joins TRBV27 to TRBJ2-7; D gene unclear. The germline gives CDR1 MNHEY, CDR2 SMNVEV (reference sequence). V was clipped by 5 bases and J by 4 bases, with 21 bases between them. The length of the CDR3 is 16 residues. The CDR3 DNA reads as TGTGCCAGCAGTGACTCACGGGTTGCGGTACGATACGAGCAGTACTTC. Translation: CASSDSRVAVRYEQYF.

This clonotype was seen repeatedly, ten times or more. The chain employs TRBV7-2 and TRBJ2-7, with 9 bases fitting TRBD2. This CDR3 has 17 residues. Per the germline V gene, CDR1 is SGHTA and CDR2 is FQGNSA. J was trimmed by 2 bases and V by 5 bases; bases with no gene match: 13. In DNA form, the CDR3 reads TGTGCCAGCAGCCGCGAGGGCAGGGCGGGAGGGCCCTACGAGCAGTACTTC. This sequence encodes CASSREGRAGGPYEQYF.

V usage is TRBV15 and J usage is TRBJ1-5, with D unresolved. The V end lost 5 bases, the J end lost 6 bases, and 17 bases lay between the germline ends. From germline, CDR1 is LNHNV and CDR2 YYDKDF (reference sequence). The CDR3 totals 15 residues. The CDR3 DNA reads as TGTGCCACCAGCTACAGTGTCGTTGTTGGTCAGCCCCAGCATTTT. Translating gives CATSYSVVVGQPQHF. Variable domain in full (rest from reference TRBV15 and TRBJ1-5): DAMVIQNPRYQVTQFGKPVTLSCSQTLNHNVMYWYQQKSSQAPKLLFHYYDKDFNNEADTPDNFQSRRPNTSFCFLDIRSPGLGDTAMYLCATSYSVVVGQPQHFGDGTRLSIL.

This clonotype was counted between two and nine times. One end of the junction varies from germline; a read error may be responsible. The chain carries TRBV3-1 and TRBJ1-5; perhaps TRBD1 as D (5 bases). CDR3 length equals 12 residues. The germline CDR1 and CDR2 sequences are LGHDT and YNNKEL (reference sequence). This CDR3 reads CASSRGSQSQHF. CDR3 in DNA: TGTGCCAGCAGCAGGGGCTCTCAGTCCCAGCATTTT.